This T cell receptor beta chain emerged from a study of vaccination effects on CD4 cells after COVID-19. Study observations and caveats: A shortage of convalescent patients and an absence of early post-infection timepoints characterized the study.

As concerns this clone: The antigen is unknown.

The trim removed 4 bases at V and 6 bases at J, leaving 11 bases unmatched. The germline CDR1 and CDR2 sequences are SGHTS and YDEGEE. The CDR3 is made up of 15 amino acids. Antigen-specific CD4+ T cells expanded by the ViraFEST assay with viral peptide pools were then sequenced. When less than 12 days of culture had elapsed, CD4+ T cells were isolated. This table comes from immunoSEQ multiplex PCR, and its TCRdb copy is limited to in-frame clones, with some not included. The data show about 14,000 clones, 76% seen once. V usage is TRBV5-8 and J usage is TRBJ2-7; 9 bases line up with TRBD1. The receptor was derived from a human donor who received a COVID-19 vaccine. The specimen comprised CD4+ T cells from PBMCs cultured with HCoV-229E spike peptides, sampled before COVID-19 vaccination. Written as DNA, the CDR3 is TGTGCCAGCAGCCGGGGGACAGGGTTCACCCTCGAGCAGTACTTC. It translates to CASSRGTGFTLEQYF.